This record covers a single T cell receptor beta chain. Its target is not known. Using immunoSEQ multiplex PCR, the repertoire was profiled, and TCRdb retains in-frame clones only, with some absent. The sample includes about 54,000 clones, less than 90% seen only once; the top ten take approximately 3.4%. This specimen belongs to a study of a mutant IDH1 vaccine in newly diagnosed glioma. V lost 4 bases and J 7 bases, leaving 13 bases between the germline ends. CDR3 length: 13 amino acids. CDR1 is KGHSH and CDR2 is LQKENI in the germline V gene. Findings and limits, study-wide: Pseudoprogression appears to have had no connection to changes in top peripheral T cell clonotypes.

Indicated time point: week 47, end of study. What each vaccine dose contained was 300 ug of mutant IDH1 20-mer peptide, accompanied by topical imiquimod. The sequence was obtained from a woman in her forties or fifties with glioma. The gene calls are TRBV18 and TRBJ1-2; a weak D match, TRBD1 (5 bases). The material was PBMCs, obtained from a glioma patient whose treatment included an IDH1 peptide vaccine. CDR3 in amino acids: CASSLRDPGGYTF. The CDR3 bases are TGTGCCAGCTCACTCAGGGACCCGGGTGGCTACACCTTC. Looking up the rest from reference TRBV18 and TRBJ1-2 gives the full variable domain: NAGVMQNPRHLVRRRGQEARLRCSPMKGHSHVYWYRQLPEEGLKFMVYLQKENIIDESGMPKERFSAEFPKEGPSILRIQQVVRGDSAAYFCASSLRDPGGYTFGSGTRLTVV.